The clone carrying this TCR beta chain has more than one count but fewer than ten. Germline values: CDR1 LGHNA, CDR2 YNFKEQ. The CDR3 sequence is 13 residues long. V was clipped by 2 bases and J by 3 bases; unmatched bases: 1. The source of the sample is a study of blood T cell repertoires in COVID-19. Study as a whole: Sites across the United States, Italy and Spain contributed samples from acute and convalescent COVID-19.

The assay was immunoSEQ multiplex PCR, and TCRdb's table has in-frame clones only and misses some. Here the sample spans 200,000 to 250,000 clones, 80% to 85% being singletons. This clonotype was sampled from a man aged 30 to 45 with active or convalescent COVID-19. The specimen sequenced was peripheral blood. The chain combines TRBV4-2 with TRBJ2-7, with TRBD2 matching 7 bases. The CDR3 loop is CASSQLADYEQYF. The CDR3 nucleotides are TGTGCCAGCAGCCAACTAGCGGACTACGAGCAGTACTTC.